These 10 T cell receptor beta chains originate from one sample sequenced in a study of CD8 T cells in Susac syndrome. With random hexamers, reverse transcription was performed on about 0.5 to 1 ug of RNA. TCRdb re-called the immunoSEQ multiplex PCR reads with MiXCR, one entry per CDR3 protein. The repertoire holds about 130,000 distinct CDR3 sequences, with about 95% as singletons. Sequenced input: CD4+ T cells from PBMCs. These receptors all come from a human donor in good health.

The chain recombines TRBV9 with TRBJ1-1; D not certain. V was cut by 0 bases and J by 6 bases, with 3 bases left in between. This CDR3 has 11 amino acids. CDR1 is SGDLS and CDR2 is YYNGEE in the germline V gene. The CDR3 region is CASSVDAEAFF. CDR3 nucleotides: TGTGCCAGCAGCGTAGATGCTGAAGCTTTCTTT.

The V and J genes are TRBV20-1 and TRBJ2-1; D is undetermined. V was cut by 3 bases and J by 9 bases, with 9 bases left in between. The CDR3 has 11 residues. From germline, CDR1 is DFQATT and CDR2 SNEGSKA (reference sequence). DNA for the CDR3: TGCAGTGCTAGGGAAGTCCCTGAGCAGTTCTTC. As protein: CSAREVPEQFF.

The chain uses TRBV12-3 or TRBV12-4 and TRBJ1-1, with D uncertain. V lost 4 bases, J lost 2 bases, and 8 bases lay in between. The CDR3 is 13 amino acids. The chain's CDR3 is CASSSSANTEAFF. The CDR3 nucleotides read TGTGCCAGCAGTTCTTCAGCCAACACTGAAGCTTTCTTT.

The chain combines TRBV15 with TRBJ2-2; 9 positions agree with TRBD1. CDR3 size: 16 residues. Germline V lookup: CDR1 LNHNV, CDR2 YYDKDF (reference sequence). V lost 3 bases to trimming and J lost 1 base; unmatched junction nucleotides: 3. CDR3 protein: CATSRGQGLNTGELFF. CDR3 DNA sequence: TGTGCCACCAGCAGGGGACAGGGCTTGAACACCGGGGAGCTGTTTTTT. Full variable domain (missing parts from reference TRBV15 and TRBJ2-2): DAMVIQNPRYQVTQFGKPVTLSCSQTLNHNVMYWYQQKSSQAPKLLFHYYDKDFNNEADTPDNFQSRRPNTSFCFLDIRSPGLGDTAMYLCATSRGQGLNTGELFFGEGSRLTVL.

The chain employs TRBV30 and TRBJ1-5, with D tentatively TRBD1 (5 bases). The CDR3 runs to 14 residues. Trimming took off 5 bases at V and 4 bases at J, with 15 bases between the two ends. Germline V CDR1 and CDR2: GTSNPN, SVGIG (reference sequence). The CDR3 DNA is TGTGCCTGGGGGGGACCGAGCCGGAATCAGCCCCAGCATTTT. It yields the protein CAWGGPSRNQPQHF.

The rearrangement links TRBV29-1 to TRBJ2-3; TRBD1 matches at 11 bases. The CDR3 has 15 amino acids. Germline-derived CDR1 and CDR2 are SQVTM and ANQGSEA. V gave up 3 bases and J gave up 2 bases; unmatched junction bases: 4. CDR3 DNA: TGCAGCGTTGACGGGACAGGGGGGAACACAGATACGCAGTATTTT. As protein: CSVDGTGGNTDTQYF.

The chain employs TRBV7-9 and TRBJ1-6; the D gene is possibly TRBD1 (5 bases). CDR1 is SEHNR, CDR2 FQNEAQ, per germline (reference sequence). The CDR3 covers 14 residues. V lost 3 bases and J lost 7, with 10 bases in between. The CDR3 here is CASSLRQKNSPLHF. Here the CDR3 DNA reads TGTGCCAGCAGCTTGAGACAGAAAAATTCACCCCTCCACTTT.

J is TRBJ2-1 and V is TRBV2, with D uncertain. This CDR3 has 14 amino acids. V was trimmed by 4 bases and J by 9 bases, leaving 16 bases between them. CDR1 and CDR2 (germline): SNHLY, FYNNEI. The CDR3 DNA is TGTGCCAGCAGTGTTGGTCTTGCCCTAAGTGAGCAGTTCTTC. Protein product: CASSVGLALSEQFF.

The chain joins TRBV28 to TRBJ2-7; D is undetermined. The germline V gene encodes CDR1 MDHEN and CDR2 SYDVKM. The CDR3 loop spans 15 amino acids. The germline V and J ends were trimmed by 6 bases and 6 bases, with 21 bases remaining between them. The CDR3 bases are TGTGCCAGCAGCCCCACTTCGCAGTGGTGGGGCGAGCAGTACTTC. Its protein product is CASSPTSQWWGEQYF. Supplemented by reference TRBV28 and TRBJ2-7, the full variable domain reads DVKVTQSSRYLVKRTGEKVFLECVQDMDHENMFWYRQDPGLGLRLIYFSYDVKMKEKGDIPEGYSVSREKKERFSLILESASTNQTSMYLCASSPTSQWWGEQYFGPGTRLTVT.

The CDR3 is CASAELAGAHEQYF. The CDR3 nucleotides read TGCGCCAGCGCAGAACTAGCGGGAGCCCACGAGCAGTACTTC. The chain carries TRBV5-1 and TRBJ2-7; 11 nucleotides agree with TRBD2. This CDR3 contains 14 residues. The trim removed 7 bases at V and 5 bases at J, leaving 8 bases unmatched. Germline CDR1 and CDR2: SGHRS and YFSETQ. Full variable domain (remainder filled in from reference TRBV5-1 and TRBJ2-7): KAGVTQTPRYLIKTRGQQVTLSCSPISGHRSVSWYQQTPGQGLQFLFEYFSETQRNKGNFPGRFSGRQFSNSRSEMNVSTLELGDSALYLCASAELAGAHEQYFGPGTRLTVT.